This T cell receptor beta chain is drawn from a study of T cell responses to AZD1222 COVID-19 vaccine. The study's findings and limits: The peak T cell response came first, and repertoires were sampled only after it. Recipients of two AZD1222 doses showed rising Spike-specific TCR breadth and depth.

The V end was cut by 5 bases, the J end by 8 bases, with 15 bases between. CDR1 LGHDT and CDR2 YNNKEL come from the germline V gene (reference sequence). The CDR3 extends over 13 amino acids. Assay: immunoSEQ multiplex PCR; the TCRdb copy retains only in-frame clones and omits some. Found here are 120,000 or so clones, about nine tenths of them singletons; the top ten hold about 1.2%. In regard to this clone: What it binds is not known.

The chain carries TRBV3-1 (or the pseudogene TRBV3-2) and TRBJ1-1; tentative D call: TRBD1 (6 bases). This receptor was obtained from an adult in good health. The material sequenced was peripheral blood, taken on day 0 of AZD1222 vaccination. The CDR3 bases are TGTGCCAGCAGCACCCTTAAAGGACAGGAAGCTTTCTTT. Protein sequence: CASSTLKGQEAFF.